The rows below give T cell receptor beta chains drawn from one sample of a study of T cell changes during pregnancy in multiple sclerosis. Clones were read by immunoSEQ multiplex PCR, and TCRdb kept only the in-frame ones, dropping some. The table includes some 40,000 clones, around 90% detected once. The sequencing here drew on CD4+ T cells from peripheral blood mononuclear cells, taken in the second trimester of pregnancy. All receptors come from a female donor with multiple sclerosis, enrolled in a pregnancy study. The CDR3 runs from the conserved cysteine through the conserved F or W. The D gene is left open where the match is weak.

d_gene: -; v_gene: TRBV10-3; len: 16; CDR3aa: CAISAGQQDLTDTQYF
d_gene: -; v_gene: TRBV9; len: 13; CDR3aa: CASSPSPGWEQYF
d_gene: -; v_gene: TRBV6-5; len: 10; CDR3aa: CARGGTGYTF
d_gene: TRBD1; v_gene: TRBV7-2; len: 15; CDR3aa: CASSLEGAVNYGYTF
d_gene: TRBD1; v_gene: TRBV5-1; len: 16; CDR3aa: CASSSGQGTRNTEAFF
d_gene: TRBD2; v_gene: TRBV29-1; len: 14; CDR3aa: CSVVLAGRADTQYF
d_gene: -; v_gene: TRBV5-6; len: 15; CDR3aa: CASSFSPWANTEAFF
d_gene: TRBD2; v_gene: TRBV11-1; len: 15; CDR3aa: CASSLISGMAYEQYF
d_gene: TRBD2; v_gene: TRBV28; len: 16; CDR3aa: CASSPLVAGGGNEQFF
d_gene: -; v_gene: TRBV6-5; len: 15; CDR3aa: CASSFIGSRGKTQYF
d_gene: -; v_gene: TRBV11-2; len: 13; CDR3aa: CASSDTGSYEQYF
d_gene: -; v_gene: TRBV7-2; len: 14; CDR3aa: CASSSQGSPGTQYF
d_gene: -; v_gene: TRBV5-1; len: 14; CDR3aa: CASSVGGRDEKLFF
d_gene: TRBD1; v_gene: TRBV28; len: 14; CDR3aa: CASEVRTGFYEQYF
d_gene: -; v_gene: TRBV5-5; len: 14; CDR3aa: CASSRGYANEKLFF
d_gene: -; v_gene: TRBV21-1; len: 17; CDR3aa: CASSNKESGETNEKLFF
d_gene: -; v_gene: TRBV2; len: 14; CDR3aa: CASRTTGGNQPQHF
d_gene: -; v_gene: TRBV19; len: 18; CDR3aa: CASSLGSGGASSYNEQFF
d_gene: TRBD2; v_gene: TRBV7-6; len: 18; CDR3aa: CASSLVLAASTGGETQYF
d_gene: -; v_gene: TRBV7-2; len: 15; CDR3aa: CASKLGGINTGELFF
d_gene: -; v_gene: TRBV28; len: 17; CDR3aa: CASSFNPQTANSYEQYF
d_gene: -; v_gene: TRBV2; len: 13; CDR3aa: CASSRDINTEAFF
d_gene: -; v_gene: TRBV11-3; len: 15; CDR3aa: CASSDGVVANEKLFF